The source of this T cell receptor beta chain is a study of PD-L1 blockade in urothelial cancer. Study-level background: Treatment start was followed by blood analysis at 3 weeks (second dose) and again at 6 weeks. Broader study findings: Tumor-associated clones in the blood of durable-benefit patients grew more at 3 weeks.

V lost 2 bases and J 4 bases, leaving 8 bases between the germline ends. The CDR3 length is 13 residues. Germline V gene lookup returns CDR1 KGHSH and CDR2 LQKENI. Comment on this clone: Antigen specificity is unknown.

The table came from immunoSEQ multiplex PCR; TCRdb's copy has only in-frame clones and leaves some out. The data contain 30,000 or so clones, 65% to 90% of them singletons. This specimen consisted of PBMCs, obtained around atezolizumab (anti-PD-L1) treatment. This chain joins TRBV18 and TRBJ1-1; D remains ambiguous. This TCR was sampled from a man aged 45-60 years with urothelial cancer. CDR3 DNA sequence: TGTGCCAGCTCACCATTTGGAGGCACTGAAGCTTTCTTT. Residues: CASSPFGGTEAFF.